This T cell receptor (beta chain) was recorded in a study of early T cells in non-severe SARS-CoV-2 infection. CDR3 length: 12 residues. Germline V lookup: CDR1 DFQATT, CDR2 SNEGSKA (reference sequence). The V and J ends lost 0 bases and 10 bases respectively, with 10 bases between them. TCRdb redid the calling of the 5' RACE reads with MiXCR, one entry per CDR3 protein. The data contain some 54,000 distinct CDR3 sequences, about 10% of them seen just once; the ten biggest clones take up 8.6%. The sequence was collected from an adult who was a healthcare worker with PCR-confirmed SARS-CoV-2 infection or an uninfected control (not recorded which). The chain uses TRBV20-1 and TRBJ2-1; D may be TRBD2 (5 bases). Sequenced sample: whole blood. In DNA form, the CDR3 reads TGCAGTGCTAGAGATCAGAGGGTCGAGCAGTTCTTC. Encoded protein: CSARDQRVEQFF.